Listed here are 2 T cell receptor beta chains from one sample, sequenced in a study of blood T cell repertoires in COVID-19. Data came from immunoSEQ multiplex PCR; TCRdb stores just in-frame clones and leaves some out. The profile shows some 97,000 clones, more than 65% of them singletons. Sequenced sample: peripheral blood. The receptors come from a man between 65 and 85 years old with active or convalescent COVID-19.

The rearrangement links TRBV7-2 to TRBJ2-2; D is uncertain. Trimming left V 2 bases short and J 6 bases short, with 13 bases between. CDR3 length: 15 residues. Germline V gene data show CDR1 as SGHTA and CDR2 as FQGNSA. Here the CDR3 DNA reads TGTGCCAGCAGCTTACGCCCCAGGATGTCCGGGGAGCTGTTTTTT. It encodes CASSLRPRMSGELFF.

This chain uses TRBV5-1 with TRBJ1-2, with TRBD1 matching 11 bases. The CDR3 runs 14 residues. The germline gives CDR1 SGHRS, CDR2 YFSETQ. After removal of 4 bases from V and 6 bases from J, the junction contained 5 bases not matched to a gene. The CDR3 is CASSAGTGGNGYTF. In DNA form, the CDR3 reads TGCGCCAGCAGCGCGGGGACAGGGGGAAATGGCTACACCTTC.